This record concerns one TCR beta chain sequence. The target antigen is unknown. These data originate in a study of Tregs in tolerant kidney transplant recipients. Findings and limits, study-wide: The small number of patients limits these findings pending further validation. Tregs expanded with activated donor B cells seemed most donor-specific.

Unstimulated Tregs (CD4+CD25+CD127-) and CD4+CD25- non-Tregs were sorted from PBMCs. Measured with immunoSEQ multiplex PCR; TCRdb has only the in-frame clones, and not every one. In the table there are about 68,000 clones, roughly 89% of which are singletons. The CDR3 loop spans 15 amino acids. With 2 bases removed from V and 0 bases from J, the gap between germline ends came to 6 bases. The V gene's germline CDR1 is SGHDT and CDR2 YYEEEE. V and J are TRBV5-6 and TRBJ2-6; D is uncertain. This TCR came from a human donor in good health. The specimen sequenced was CD4+ T cells from blood. For the CDR3, the DNA is TGTGCCAGCAGCTTTCAGAACTCTGGGGCCAACGTCCTGACTTTC. Amino acids: CASSFQNSGANVLTF.